Each of the 9 T cell receptor beta chains below was sequenced from the same sample in a study of blood T cell repertoires in COVID-19 (dated by TCRdb to the early 2020s). The library was obtained by the immunoSEQ multiplex PCR assay. TCRdb limited this immuneACCESS table to in-frame rearrangements with V and J called. A share of clones is missing; checked studies link under half to unresolved V genes, and the rest is unexplained. The table for this sample lists 250,000 to 350,000 clones; more than 70% of them were counted only once. The leading ten clones occupy 1.5% to 2% of the sample. The sequenced sample consisted of peripheral blood. The source is a woman aged 50 to 60 with acute or convalescent COVID-19.

The CDR3 DNA sequence: TGTGCCAGCAGTTTCGACTTAGGCTCCTACAATGAGCAGTTCTTC. Protein: CASSFDLGSYNEQFF. The gene calls are TRBV27 and TRBJ2-1; unclear D gene. Germline V CDR1 and CDR2: MNHEY, SMNVEV (reference sequence). This CDR3 spans 15 amino acids. The ends were cut back, 3 bases at V and 0 bases at J, with 9 bases in the middle.

The gene calls are TRBV6-5 and TRBJ1-3; D is unresolved. V lost 8 bases and J lost 0, with 8 bases in between. Per germline, CDR1 MNHEY and CDR2 SVGAGI. CDR3 length: 13 residues. In nucleotides, the CDR3 is TGTGCCAGCCGGGTCATCTCTGGAAACACCATATATTTT. Translating it yields CASRVISGNTIYF.

This chain links TRBV6-5 with TRBJ1-2; maybe TRBD1 (5 bases). The CDR3 runs 15 residues. Trimming shortened V by 0 bases and J by 3 bases, and 11 bases separated the two germline ends. The germline gives CDR1 MNHEY, CDR2 SVGAGI. The CDR3 loop reads CASSYSQGGDYGYTF. CDR3 nucleotide sequence: TGTGCCAGCAGTTACTCTCAGGGAGGGGACTATGGCTACACCTTC.

The chain is built from TRBV19 and TRBJ1-1; TRBD1 aligns across 9 bases. J lost 7 bases, V lost 3 bases, and 9 bases had no gene match. The germline gives CDR1 LNHDA, CDR2 SQIVND (reference sequence). The CDR3 extends over 15 amino acids. The CDR3 DNA reads TGTGCCAGTAGTATCCACCGGGGGACAGGGATTGAAGCTTTCTTT. Protein product: CASSIHRGTGIEAFF.

V and J are TRBV6-1 and TRBJ2-7, with a tentative D call TRBD1 (6 bases). The CDR3 spans 13 residues. Germline CDR1 is MNHNS and CDR2 is SASEGT. The V end was cut by 0 bases, the J end by 13 bases, with 16 bases between. CDR3 in amino acids: CASSEALGGMGYF. CDR3 DNA sequence: TGTGCCAGCAGTGAAGCGCTAGGGGGAATGGGATACTTC.

This chain connects TRBV27 to TRBJ2-7, with 10 bases that match TRBD2. The length of the CDR3 is 15 residues. The germline V gene encodes CDR1 MNHEY and CDR2 SMNVEV (reference sequence). Trimming cost V 7 bases and J 0 bases; bases outside gene matches: 6. CDR3 coding DNA: TGTGCCAGCAACCCTATAGCGGGAGGCTCCTACGAGCAGTACTTC. Amino acid sequence: CASNPIAGGSYEQYF.

CDR3 residues: CASSLYLAGSSTDTQYF. CDR3 sequence (DNA): TGTGCCAGCAGCTTATATCTAGCGGGGTCTAGCACAGATACGCAGTATTTT. The chain joins TRBV11-2 to TRBJ2-3; 9 bases map to TRBD2. CDR1 is SGHAT and CDR2 is FQNNGV in the germline V gene. Trimming at V came to 2 bases and at J to 0 bases, leaving 6 bases not matched to a gene. The CDR3 extends over 17 amino acids. Looking up the rest from reference TRBV11-2 and TRBJ2-3 gives the full variable domain: EAGVAQSPRYKIIEKRQSVAFWCNPISGHATLYWYQQILGQGPKLLIQFQNNGVVDDSQLPKDRFSAERLKGVDSTLKIQPAKLEDSAVYLCASSLYLAGSSTDTQYFGPGTRLTVL.

The rearrangement joins TRBV11-3 to TRBJ2-7; no reliable D call. CDR1 SGHNT and CDR2 YENEEA come from the germline V gene. CDR3 size: 16 residues. Trimming stripped 5 bases from V and 4 bases from J, with 21 bases between. The CDR3 coding sequence is TGTGCCAGCAGCCCCAGCCGGGTGACGTTCGGGTACGAGCAGTACTTC. Translating gives CASSPSRVTFGYEQYF.

This clone was seen just once. The chain links TRBV27 to TRBJ1-2; D perhaps matches TRBD1 (5 bases). Germline CDR1 MNHEY, CDR2 SMNVEV (reference sequence). V lost 2 bases and J lost 3, with 13 bases in between. This CDR3 has 15 amino acids. CDR3 in amino acids: CASSLNQGNYYGYTF. DNA for the CDR3: TGTGCCAGCAGTTTAAACCAGGGAAACTACTATGGCTACACCTTC.